Listed below are T cell receptor beta chains from one sample, sequenced in a study of T-cell reconstitution after alpha-beta-depleted transplantation in children. MiXCR, run by TCRdb on the PCR reads, gives a single entry per CDR3 protein. There are hundreds of thousands of distinct CDR3 sequences in the sample; about an eighth occur only once, and approximately 0.8% lies in the top ten. Sequences were derived from PBMCs, sampled before TCRalphabeta/CD19-depleted stem cell transplant. Every receptor here comes from a girl aged 2 to 9 with congenital amegakaryocytic thrombocytopenia, due to receive a stem cell transplant. Each CDR3 is given with its conserved first and last residue. A D gene is named only where the DNA matches it firmly. Size is stated for part of the rows, as once, few or many counts, or as a class when the clone is expanded.

d_call: .
cdr3_length: 16
v_call: TRBV18
j_call: TRBJ1-2
clone_size: many
cdr3_nt: TGTGCCAGCTCACCTGGCTATCCGGTATCAAACACGGCCTACACCTTC
cdr3_aa: CASSPGYPVSNTAYTF

d_call: TRBD1
cdr3_length: 14
v_call: TRBV6-6
j_call: TRBJ2-3
clone_size: many
cdr3_nt: TGTGCCAGCAGCCGACAGGGCGGAACAGATACGCAGTATTTT
cdr3_aa: CASSRQGGTDTQYF

d_call: .
cdr3_length: 16
v_call: TRBV10-3
j_call: TRBJ2-2
clone_size: few
cdr3_nt: TGTGCCATCAGTGGCGTCGTGGGACTCCTCACCGGGGAGCTGTTTTTT
cdr3_aa: CAISGVVGLLTGELFF

d_call: TRBD1
cdr3_length: 14
v_call: TRBV12-3/TRBV12-4
j_call: TRBJ2-1
clone_size: .
cdr3_nt: TGTGCCAGCAGTTCCGGGACAGGGCATGATGAGCAGTTCTTC
cdr3_aa: CASSSGTGHDEQFF

d_call: .
cdr3_length: 11
v_call: TRBV11-2
j_call: TRBJ2-7
clone_size: many
cdr3_nt: TGTGCCAGCAGCTGGCTCGGAGAGCAGTACTTC
cdr3_aa: CASSWLGEQYF

d_call: .
cdr3_length: 14
v_call: TRBV5-1
j_call: TRBJ2-5
clone_size: few
cdr3_nt: TGCGCCAGCAGCTGGCAGAGGTTCGTCGAGACCCAGTACTTC
cdr3_aa: CASSWQRFVETQYF

d_call: .
cdr3_length: 16
v_call: TRBV5-1
j_call: TRBJ2-5
clone_size: many
cdr3_nt: TGCGCCAGCAGCTTGAGTTCGGGAGCGAGGAGAGAGACCCAGTACTTC
cdr3_aa: CASSLSSGARRETQYF

d_call: .
cdr3_length: 18
v_call: TRBV11-2
j_call: TRBJ2-1
clone_size: .
cdr3_nt: TGTGCCAGCAGCTTAGTTTTCGGCGACTCCCGGTTACGTCACGAGCAGTTCTTC
cdr3_aa: CASSLVFGDSRLRHEQFF

d_call: .
cdr3_length: 13
v_call: TRBV5-8
j_call: TRBJ1-2
clone_size: many
cdr3_nt: TGTGCCAGCAGCCCGGACTGGAACTATGGCTACACCTTC
cdr3_aa: CASSPDWNYGYTF

d_call: TRBD1
cdr3_length: 16
v_call: TRBV7-2
j_call: TRBJ2-4
clone_size: many
cdr3_nt: TGTGCCAGCAGCTTAGAAATCCTACAGGGGGGTAACATTCAGTACTTC
cdr3_aa: CASSLEILQGGNIQYF

d_call: .
cdr3_length: 12
v_call: TRBV19
j_call: TRBJ2-1
clone_size: .
cdr3_nt: TGTGCCAGTTCGACAGTTCGCAATGAGCAGTTCTTC
cdr3_aa: CASSTVRNEQFF

d_call: TRBD2
cdr3_length: 15
v_call: TRBV5-1
j_call: TRBJ2-1
clone_size: many
cdr3_nt: TGCGCCAGCAGCCAGACTAGCGGGAGAATATTTGAGCAGTTCTTC
cdr3_aa: CASSQTSGRIFEQFF

d_call: TRBD2
cdr3_length: 14
v_call: TRBV7-9
j_call: TRBJ2-7
clone_size: many
cdr3_nt: TGTGCCAGCAGCTTCGGACTAGTTGGCTACGAGCAGTACTTC
cdr3_aa: CASSFGLVGYEQYF

d_call: TRBD2
cdr3_length: 14
v_call: TRBV29-1
j_call: TRBJ2-1
clone_size: .
cdr3_nt: TGCAGTCATAAACGACTAGCGGCCTACAATGAGCAGTTCTTC
cdr3_aa: CSHKRLAAYNEQFF

d_call: .
cdr3_length: 14
v_call: TRBV30
j_call: TRBJ1-5
clone_size: few
cdr3_nt: TGTGCCTGGAGTGTCCGCCCGCTTAATCAGCCCCAGCATTTT
cdr3_aa: CAWSVRPLNQPQHF

d_call: .
cdr3_length: 18
v_call: TRBV5-1
j_call: TRBJ2-4
clone_size: .
cdr3_nt: TGCGCCAGCAGCCCGCTAAGGTTTGAGGGGTTGGCCAAAAACATTCAGTACTTC
cdr3_aa: CASSPLRFEGLAKNIQYF

d_call: .
cdr3_length: 16
v_call: TRBV12-3/TRBV12-4
j_call: TRBJ2-6
clone_size: few
cdr3_nt: TGTGCCAGCAGGTACGACAGATCGTCTGGGGCCAACGTCCTGACTTTC
cdr3_aa: CASRYDRSSGANVLTF

d_call: .
cdr3_length: 14
v_call: TRBV5-6
j_call: TRBJ1-5
clone_size: .
cdr3_nt: TGTGCCAGCAGCCGCCAACAGGGACATCAGCCCCAGCATTTT
cdr3_aa: CASSRQQGHQPQHF

d_call: TRBD1
cdr3_length: 15
v_call: TRBV4-1
j_call: TRBJ2-7
clone_size: many
cdr3_nt: TGCGCCAGCAGCCAGGGACAGGGGGCTAGCTACGAGCAGTACTTC
cdr3_aa: CASSQGQGASYEQYF

d_call: .
cdr3_length: 13
v_call: TRBV12-3/TRBV12-4
j_call: TRBJ1-1
clone_size: many
cdr3_nt: TGTGCCAGCAAGGAAGAGATGAACACTGAAGCTTTCTTT
cdr3_aa: CASKEEMNTEAFF

d_call: .
cdr3_length: 14
v_call: TRBV20-1
j_call: TRBJ2-7
clone_size: many
cdr3_nt: TGCAGTGCTACGGAGGACAGAGACTCCTACGAGCAGTACTTC
cdr3_aa: CSATEDRDSYEQYF

d_call: TRBD1
cdr3_length: 15
v_call: TRBV7-2
j_call: TRBJ2-7
clone_size: few
cdr3_nt: TGTGCCAGCGACCATCGGACAGGGGAGCACTACGAGCAGTACTTC
cdr3_aa: CASDHRTGEHYEQYF

d_call: TRBD2
cdr3_length: 15
v_call: TRBV20-1
j_call: TRBJ2-2
clone_size: few
cdr3_nt: TGCAGTGCTAGAGAACTAGCGGGAATCTCGGGGGAGCTGTTTTTT
cdr3_aa: CSARELAGISGELFF

d_call: .
cdr3_length: 13
v_call: TRBV29-1
j_call: TRBJ2-5
clone_size: many
cdr3_nt: TGCAGCGTTGTAAGGGACCTACAAGAGACCCAGTACTTC
cdr3_aa: CSVVRDLQETQYF

d_call: TRBD2
cdr3_length: 16
v_call: TRBV20-1
j_call: TRBJ2-7
clone_size: .
cdr3_nt: TGCAGTGCTAGAGAGGTAGCGGGATTACTTCCCTACGAGCAGTACTTC
cdr3_aa: CSAREVAGLLPYEQYF

d_call: .
cdr3_length: 12
v_call: TRBV7-9
j_call: TRBJ2-1
clone_size: .
cdr3_nt: TGTGCCAGCAGCTTACGGGGCATTGAGCAGTTCTTC
cdr3_aa: CASSLRGIEQFF

d_call: .
cdr3_length: 15
v_call: TRBV27
j_call: TRBJ2-5
clone_size: many
cdr3_nt: TGTGCCAGCAGTTCCGGACTGTTGTACCAAGAGACCCAGTACTTC
cdr3_aa: CASSSGLLYQETQYF

d_call: .
cdr3_length: 14
v_call: TRBV20-1
j_call: TRBJ2-2
clone_size: .
cdr3_nt: TGCAGTGCTAGATCCAGAGGTTGGACCGGGGAGCTGTTTTTT
cdr3_aa: CSARSRGWTGELFF

d_call: TRBD2
cdr3_length: 14
v_call: TRBV20-1
j_call: TRBJ2-3
clone_size: many
cdr3_nt: TGCAGTGCTCCTATAGCGGGGATTATAGATACGCAGTATTTT
cdr3_aa: CSAPIAGIIDTQYF

d_call: TRBD1
cdr3_length: 14
v_call: TRBV19
j_call: TRBJ2-1
clone_size: few
cdr3_nt: TGTGCCAGCATTGGGGACAGGGCAACCGATGAGCAGTTCTTC
cdr3_aa: CASIGDRATDEQFF

d_call: TRBD1
cdr3_length: 16
v_call: TRBV18
j_call: TRBJ1-4
clone_size: many
cdr3_nt: TGTGCCAGCTCACCTTTGCCCCAGGGGGCTGGAGAAAAACTGTTTTTT
cdr3_aa: CASSPLPQGAGEKLFF

d_call: .
cdr3_length: 16
v_call: TRBV12-3/TRBV12-4
j_call: TRBJ2-3
clone_size: few
cdr3_nt: TGTGCCAGCAGTGAGACTGGCGGCCGTTACACAGATACGCAGTATTTT
cdr3_aa: CASSETGGRYTDTQYF

d_call: .
cdr3_length: 15
v_call: TRBV4-2
j_call: TRBJ2-2
clone_size: .
cdr3_nt: TGTGCCAGCAGCCAAGTTGGCGGGAACGCCGGGGAGCTGTTTTTT
cdr3_aa: CASSQVGGNAGELFF

d_call: TRBD2
cdr3_length: 21
v_call: TRBV7-6
j_call: TRBJ2-3
clone_size: .
cdr3_nt: TGTGCCAGCAGCTTAGTGGCGACAGGGCTAGCGGGAGGGAGCCAAACAGATACGCAGTATTTT
cdr3_aa: CASSLVATGLAGGSQTDTQYF

d_call: .
cdr3_length: 11
v_call: TRBV2
j_call: TRBJ2-3
clone_size: .
cdr3_nt: TGTGCCAGCAGTAGTTGGGATACGCAGTATTTT
cdr3_aa: CASSSWDTQYF

d_call: .
cdr3_length: 15
v_call: TRBV5-1
j_call: TRBJ2-5
clone_size: few
cdr3_nt: TGCGCCAGCAGCCGTGGGATTTCAAACGAAGAGACCCAGTACTTC
cdr3_aa: CASSRGISNEETQYF

d_call: TRBD2
cdr3_length: 15
v_call: TRBV3-1
j_call: TRBJ2-3
clone_size: few
cdr3_nt: TGTGCCAGCAGGCATTTGCGGGAGGGCACAGATACGCAGTATTTT
cdr3_aa: CASRHLREGTDTQYF

d_call: .
cdr3_length: 14
v_call: TRBV20-1
j_call: TRBJ2-1
clone_size: many
cdr3_nt: TGCAGTGCCCGGAGTAGACGGGAGTACAATGAGCAGTTCTTC
cdr3_aa: CSARSRREYNEQFF

d_call: .
cdr3_length: 13
v_call: TRBV29-1
j_call: TRBJ2-7
clone_size: many
cdr3_nt: TGCAGCGCAGCTCCGTGGCCTAGCTACGAGCAGTACTTC
cdr3_aa: CSAAPWPSYEQYF

d_call: .
cdr3_length: 12
v_call: TRBV5-1
j_call: TRBJ1-2
clone_size: .
cdr3_nt: TGCGCCAGCAGACCTCCGGACTTAGGCTACACCTTC
cdr3_aa: CASRPPDLGYTF

d_call: .
cdr3_length: 14
v_call: TRBV20-1
j_call: TRBJ1-2
clone_size: few
cdr3_nt: TGCAGTGCTAGAGTTGGGGAGGTTCTATATGGCTACACCTTC
cdr3_aa: CSARVGEVLYGYTF

d_call: TRBD2
cdr3_length: 15
v_call: TRBV20-1
j_call: TRBJ2-7
clone_size: few
cdr3_nt: TGCAGTGCTAGTCCGGGACTAGCATGGCACTACGAGCAGTACTTC
cdr3_aa: CSASPGLAWHYEQYF

d_call: .
cdr3_length: 14
v_call: TRBV12-3/TRBV12-4
j_call: TRBJ2-7
clone_size: .
cdr3_nt: TGTGCCAGCAGTTTCTCTATGAATCCCTACGAGCAGTACTTC
cdr3_aa: CASSFSMNPYEQYF